The rows below give T cell receptor beta chains drawn from one sample of a study of lung T cells in sarcoidosis with Löfgren's syndrome. From the reads, TCRdb called clonotypes with MiXCR, one entry per CDR3 protein. The sample comprises 50,000 to 65,000 distinct CDR3 sequences, approximately 22% of which are singletons, and about 2.5% rests with the top ten. The material sequenced was CD4+ T cells from PBMCs. All receptors come from a human donor with sarcoidosis (Löfgren's syndrome or another form), or a control subject (not recorded which). Both conserved end residues are trimmed from each CDR3. A D gene is named only where the DNA matches it firmly. Clone size is not always given. Where it is, it says once, few, many or a class for expanded clones.

>TRBJ2-1|many|TRBV20-1|TRBD2
SARDPLLAGSSDEQF
>TRBJ2-1|many|TRBV6-2/TRBV6-3|TRBD2
ASRPLAGYYNEQF
>TRBJ2-3|many|TRBV6-1|-
ASRLRGLGDFTDTQY
>TRBJ1-1|many|TRBV2|-
ASSERGAAF
>TRBJ2-6|few|TRBV5-1|-
ASSSGPGANVLT
>TRBJ2-7|many|TRBV6-1|TRBD2
ASKNGGVKTYEQY
>TRBJ1-1|many|TRBV20-1|-
SASSGPGTEAF
>TRBJ1-1|many|TRBV7-2|-
ASSLHMNTEAF
>TRBJ2-7|many|TRBV27|-
ASSLSRGTAYEQY
>TRBJ2-1|-|TRBV2|TRBD2
ASSQTGTSGYNEQF
>TRBJ2-1|many|TRBV6-6|-
ASSYARTLSSYNEQF
>TRBJ1-1|many|TRBV20-1|-
SARELTTGGEAF
>TRBJ1-5|many|TRBV6-2/TRBV6-3|-
ASSYSIGDMSNQPQH
>TRBJ1-5|many|TRBV2|-
ASSEAAQPQH
>TRBJ1-1|-|TRBV5-4|-
ASSPPGTINTEAF
>TRBJ1-1|many|TRBV28|-
ASSLGTLNTEAF
>TRBJ2-1|-|TRBV9|TRBD2
ASSPGLAGAHYNEQF
>TRBJ2-3|-|TRBV3-1|TRBD2
ASSQVTGLARLTDMQY
>TRBJ1-5|many|TRBV12-3/TRBV12-4|-
ASSIQVRNQPQH
>TRBJ2-2|many|TRBV2|-
ASSVEGLLF